This entry lists 27 T cell receptor beta chains sequenced from one sample in a study of T cell repertoires in cytomegalovirus infection. The antigens of these receptors remain unknown. Each CDR3 protein gets one entry after TCRdb re-called the reads with MiXCR. The data show hundreds of thousands of distinct CDR3 sequences, with about 28% seen just once and roughly 20% held by the top ten. Specimen: cultured PBMCs, collected from culture after CMV antigen stimulation. Receptors were obtained from a human donor in good health (CMV status not recorded). Some clones in this sample may be carry-over from other donors' samples.

This chain links TRBV7-3 with TRBJ2-5, with D uncertain. Germline lookup yields CDR1 SGHTA and CDR2 FQGTGA. CDR3 size: 17 residues. The ends were cut back, 1 base at V and 1 base at J, with 16 bases in the middle. The CDR3 spells CASSLMPGPILQETQYF. The CDR3 nucleotides read TGTGCCAGCAGCTTAATGCCTGGGCCGATCCTCCAAGAGACCCAGTACTTC.

The chain couples TRBV6-2 or TRBV6-3 to TRBJ1-4; D gene ambiguous. V was shortened by 7 bases and J by 0 bases, with 18 bases between the two germline ends. Germline V gene sequence: CDR1 MNHEY, CDR2 SVGEGT. There are 17 residues in the CDR3. The CDR3 protein is CASNGPRGRTTNEKLFF. In DNA, the CDR3 is TGTGCCAGCAATGGGCCGCGCGGACGGACAACTAATGAAAAACTGTTTTTT.

This clonotype appeared a few times. The chain links TRBV5-1 to TRBJ2-5, with 12 bases identical to TRBD1. CDR1 is SGHRS and CDR2 is YFSETQ in the germline V gene. The CDR3 length is 13 residues. V dropped 7 bases and J dropped 3; count of bases not matched to a gene: 1. CDR3 amino acids: CASGTGGEETQYF. The CDR3 DNA reads TGCGCCAGCGGGACAGGGGGCGAAGAGACCCAGTACTTC. Combining the CDR3 with reference TRBV5-1 and TRBJ2-5 gives the whole variable domain KAGVTQTPRYLIKTRGQQVTLSCSPISGHRSVSWYQQTPGQGLQFLFEYFSETQRNKGNFPGRFSGRQFSNSRSEMNVSTLELGDSALYLCASGTGGEETQYFGPGTRLLVL.

There are a few counts of this clonotype. V usage is TRBV4-1 and J usage is TRBJ1-2; D remains ambiguous. CDR1 and CDR2 (germline): MGHRA, YSYEKL. The V end was cut by 2 bases, the J end by 0 bases, with 10 bases between. The CDR3 has 15 amino acids. The CDR3 spells CASSQLHITNYGYTF. The CDR3 DNA follows: TGCGCCAGCAGCCAATTACACATTACTAACTATGGCTACACCTTC.

This clonotype was recorded a few times. The chain couples TRBV7-2 to TRBJ1-5; D is ambiguous. Germline V gene data show CDR1 as SGHTA and CDR2 as FQGNSA. The V gene lost 1 base and the J gene lost 11 bases, with 12 bases spanning the gap. This CDR3 comprises 13 residues. CDR3 DNA sequence: TGTGCCAGCAGCTTAGTTCAGGAGACGGCCCAGCATTTT. Protein product: CASSLVQETAQHF.

The J gene is TRBJ1-1, the V gene TRBV10-3; 9 positions agree with TRBD1. The germline V gene has CDR1 ENHRY and CDR2 SYGVKD. The CDR3 consists of 13 residues. V trimming: 7 bases; J trimming: 3 bases; junction bases outside the gene matches: 3. In DNA form, the CDR3 reads TGTGCCATCATAAGGGACAGGGACACTGAAGCTTTCTTT. It is translated as CAIIRDRDTEAFF.

The chain employs TRBV7-8 and TRBJ2-1; 7 bases line up with TRBD1. The CDR3 sequence is 15 residues long. The J segment lost 6 bases and the V segment lost 5 bases, leaving 10 bases of the junction unmatched. The germline gives CDR1 SGHVS, CDR2 FQNEAQ. CDR3 amino acids: CASSPPPGQRNEQFF. As DNA, the CDR3 is TGTGCCAGCAGCCCACCACCGGGACAGCGCAATGAGCAGTTCTTC. Complete variable domain (other parts from reference TRBV7-8 and TRBJ2-1): GAGVSQSPRYKVAKRGQDVALRCDPISGHVSLFWYQQALGQGPEFLTYFQNEAQLDKSGLPSDRFFAERPEGSVSTLKIQRTQQEDSAVYLCASSPPPGQRNEQFFGPGTRLTVL.

The rearrangement links TRBV18 to TRBJ1-1; possible D gene TRBD1, 5 bases. Trimming removed 2 bases at V and 2 bases at J, with 15 bases between. Germline CDR1 is KGHSH and CDR2 is LQKENI. The CDR3 is 16 residues long. The CDR3 sequence is CASSPGALKGNTEAFF. CDR3 DNA: TGTGCCAGCTCACCAGGGGCCCTAAAGGGTAACACTGAAGCTTTCTTT.

The chain links TRBV5-6 to TRBJ2-5; no reliable D call. The CDR3 covers 11 residues. Trimming removed 0 bases from V and 7 bases from J, with 4 bases in between. The germline V gene encodes CDR1 SGHDT and CDR2 YYEEEE. The CDR3 spells CASSLGWTQYF. The CDR3 nucleotides read TGTGCCAGCAGCTTGGGGTGGACCCAGTACTTC.

The gene calls are TRBV18 and TRBJ2-5; 7 nucleotides match TRBD1. Per germline, CDR1 KGHSH and CDR2 LQKENI. This CDR3 has 14 residues. Trimming cost V 6 bases and J 2 bases; bases outside gene matches: 6. CDR3 loop: CASSPGQVQETQYF. DNA for the CDR3: TGTGCCAGCTCTCCCGGACAGGTACAAGAGACCCAGTACTTC.

This sequence joins TRBV2 and TRBJ1-5; 8 positions agree with TRBD1. This CDR3 spans 15 amino acids. J lost 4 bases, V lost 2 bases, and 4 bases had no gene match. The germline V gene has CDR1 SNHLY and CDR2 FYNNEI. CDR3 protein: CASSENRGWNQPQHF. CDR3 sequence (DNA): TGTGCCAGCAGTGAAAACAGGGGGTGGAATCAGCCCCAGCATTTT. The variable domain in full, with the rest retrieved from reference TRBV2 and TRBJ1-5, is EPEVTQTPSHQVTQMGQEVILRCVPISNHLYFYWYRQILGQKVEFLVSFYNNEISEKSEIFDDQFSVERPDGSNFTLKIRSTKLEDSAMYFCASSENRGWNQPQHFGDGTRLSIL.

The chain couples TRBV6-1 to TRBJ1-3, with TRBD1 identical over 8 bases. V lost 5 bases, J lost 3 bases, and 6 bases stayed unmatched. Germline V gene lookup returns CDR1 MNHNS and CDR2 SASEGT. This CDR3 is 15 amino acids long. CDR3 in DNA: TGTGCCAGCAGTTCAGGGGGCTTAGATGGAAACACCATATATTTT. Amino acid sequence: CASSSGGLDGNTIYF.

This clonotype was detected only a few times. The chain joins TRBV28 to TRBJ2-5; D is perhaps TRBD2 (5 bases). The germline gives CDR1 MDHEN, CDR2 SYDVKM. The CDR3 has 18 amino acids. V shed 11 bases and J shed 5 bases, with 33 bases lying between them. The CDR3 DNA follows: TGTGCCGCAGCCGGGGTCCAAGGCGGGCCTACTCCGGACGAGACCCAGTACTTC. Its translation is CAAAGVQGGPTPDETQYF.

This clonotype occurred a few times. The rearrangement joins TRBV7-9 to TRBJ2-1; 10 bases match TRBD2. The CDR3 contains 15 residues. Germline loops: CDR1 SEHNR, CDR2 FQNEAQ (reference sequence). Trimming cost V 1 base and J 9 bases; bases outside gene matches: 6. This CDR3 reads CASSLVLSGGSEQFF. DNA for the CDR3: TGTGCCAGCAGCTTAGTACTTAGCGGGGGGTCTGAGCAGTTCTTC. Variable domain in full (rest from reference TRBV7-9 and TRBJ2-1): DTGVSQNPRHKITKRGQNVTFRCDPISEHNRLYWYRQTLGQGPEFLTYFQNEAQLEKSRLLSDRFSAERPKGSFSTLEIQRTEQGDSAMYLCASSLVLSGGSEQFFGPGTRLTVL.

This chain links TRBV28 with TRBJ2-7; the D call may be TRBD1 or TRBD2 (5 bases each). V was clipped by 6 bases and J by 4 bases, with 19 bases between them. The length of the CDR3 is 15 residues. The germline V gene encodes CDR1 MDHEN and CDR2 SYDVKM. CDR3 sequence reads: CASSSRDGKGYEQYF. CDR3 DNA: TGTGCCAGCAGCTCCCGGGACGGTAAAGGGTACGAGCAGTACTTC.

This sequence joins TRBV4-1 and TRBJ2-3, with 10 bases identical to TRBD1. After removal of 5 bases from V and 3 bases from J, the junction contained 8 bases not matched to a gene. This CDR3 contains 16 residues. Germline V gives CDR1 MGHRA, CDR2 YSYEKL. CDR3 coding DNA: TGCGCCAGCAGCTTTCCCGGGACAGGGGCGACAGATACGCAGTATTTT. It translates to CASSFPGTGATDTQYF.

The CDR3 DNA follows: TGTGCCAGCAGCCGACTAGCGGGGGTCGGTTACAATGAGCAGTTCTTC. Translating gives CASSRLAGVGYNEQFF. The V gene is TRBV3-1, the J gene TRBJ2-1; 12 bases agree with TRBD2. The germline CDR1 and CDR2 sequences are LGHDT and YNNKEL (reference sequence). Trimming at V came to 4 bases and at J to 4 bases, leaving 5 bases not matched to a gene. The CDR3 loop spans 16 amino acids.

V usage is TRBV7-4 and J usage is TRBJ1-1; D unresolved. There are 11 residues in the CDR3. Per germline, CDR1 SGHVT and CDR2 SQSDAQ. V was shortened by 2 bases and J by 6 bases, with 4 bases between the two germline ends. CDR3 coding DNA: TGTGCCAGCAGCTTACGGGCTGAAGCTTTCTTT. Amino acids: CASSLRAEAFF.

At least ten counts were recorded for this clonotype. This rearrangement joins TRBV7-9 to TRBJ2-1; 11 nucleotides match TRBD2. The CDR3 is 15 residues long. Germline V gene sequence: CDR1 SEHNR, CDR2 FQNEAQ (reference sequence). Trimming took 5 bases from V and 6 from J; bases not matched to a gene: 6. CDR3 nucleotide sequence: TGTGCCAGCAGCATCACTAGCGGGAGCTCCAATGAGCAGTTCTTC. Encoded protein: CASSITSGSSNEQFF.

This clonotype has only a few counts. The chain recombines TRBV5-4 with TRBJ1-3; 7 bases map to TRBD1. The CDR3 covers 14 residues. The trim removed 2 bases at V and 2 bases at J, leaving 1 base unmatched. The germline V gene encodes CDR1 SGHNT and CDR2 YYREEE (reference sequence). The CDR3 DNA reads TGTGCCAGCAGCTTCGGGACAGCTGGAAACACCATATATTTT. It encodes CASSFGTAGNTIYF.

A single count supports this clonotype. The CDR3 loop reads CSAMKASGGNEQYF. DNA of the CDR3: TGCAGTGCTATGAAAGCTAGCGGGGGTAACGAGCAGTACTTC. V usage is TRBV20-1 and J usage is TRBJ2-7, with TRBD2 matching over 10 bases. J was trimmed by 5 bases and V by 4 bases; bases with no gene match: 8. The CDR3 has 14 amino acids. Germline V gene sequence: CDR1 DFQATT, CDR2 SNEGSKA (reference sequence).

The chain combines TRBV28 with TRBJ2-1; D is tentatively TRBD1 or TRBD2 (5 bases each). The CDR3 is 12 amino acids. V lost 7 bases and J lost 8, with 12 bases in between. Germline CDR1 and CDR2: MDHEN and SYDVKM. The CDR3 nucleotides are TGTGCCAGCAACCTGGGGGTCCATGAGCAGTTCTTC. This sequence encodes CASNLGVHEQFF.

This rearrangement joins TRBV12-3 or TRBV12-4 to TRBJ1-2, with 9 bases fitting TRBD1. The CDR3 contains 14 residues. J was trimmed by 7 bases and V by 5 bases; bases with no gene match: 8. The CDR3 nucleotides are TGTGCCAGCAGTCCCGGGACAGGGACCTTTGGCTACACCTTC. This codes for CASSPGTGTFGYTF.

The CDR3 region has the DNA TGTGCCAGCAGGTTGACAACTACCTCTGGAAACACCATATATTTT. Its protein product is CASRLTTTSGNTIYF. The rearrangement links TRBV5-5 to TRBJ1-3; D not resolved. There are 15 residues in the CDR3. Trimming cost V 5 bases and J 0 bases, with 12 bases left between them. Germline CDR1 SGHKS, CDR2 YYEKEE (reference sequence).

This clonotype was picked up a small number of times. This rearrangement joins TRBV7-3 to TRBJ2-1; 10 nucleotides match TRBD1. The CDR3 extends over 16 amino acids. The V and J ends lost 5 bases and 0 bases, in that order; junction bases with no gene match: 4. The germline V gene has CDR1 SGHTA and CDR2 FQGTGA. The CDR3 spells CASSRQGAHSYNEQFF. CDR3 bases: TGTGCCAGCAGCCGACAGGGGGCCCACTCCTACAATGAGCAGTTCTTC.

This chain links TRBV18 with TRBJ2-7; D uncertain. V shed 8 bases and J shed 3 bases, with 17 bases lying between them. There are 14 residues in the CDR3. Germline V lookup: CDR1 KGHSH, CDR2 LQKENI. The CDR3 nucleotides are TGTGCCAGCCTGGAAGGGAAAGAAAGCTACGAGCAGTACTTC. Amino acid sequence: CASLEGKESYEQYF.

The chain links TRBV28 to TRBJ2-7; perhaps TRBD1 as D (5 bases). Trimming removed 2 bases at V and 3 bases at J, with 11 bases between. The germline gives CDR1 MDHEN, CDR2 SYDVKM. The CDR3 has 14 amino acids. The CDR3 here is CASSLAGYGYEQYF. The CDR3 bases are TGTGCCAGCAGTTTAGCAGGGTATGGCTACGAGCAGTACTTC.